These 25 T cell receptor beta chains share one sample of origin, sequenced in a study of cytomegalovirus exposure and HLA in healthy donors. A multiplex PCR was run with 60 Vbeta primers and 13 Jbeta primers. Measured with immunoSEQ multiplex PCR; TCRdb has only the in-frame clones, and not every one. The sample records around 30,000 clones, 62% being singletons. The source material was PBMCs. The receptors shown here come from a male donor in good health and CMV-seropositive.

The chain employs TRBV5-1 and TRBJ2-7, with D tentatively TRBD1 (6 bases). Per the germline V gene, CDR1 is SGHRS and CDR2 is YFSETQ. There are 15 residues in the CDR3. The V gene lost 4 bases and the J gene lost 2 bases, with 16 bases spanning the gap. The CDR3 loop is CASSRSTGPTYEQYF. In DNA form, the CDR3 reads TGCGCCAGCAGCCGGAGTACAGGGCCCACCTACGAGCAGTACTTC. The full variable domain, completed using reference TRBV5-1 and TRBJ2-7, is KAGVTQTPRYLIKTRGQQVTLSCSPISGHRSVSWYQQTPGQGLQFLFEYFSETQRNKGNFPGRFSGRQFSNSRSEMNVSTLELGDSALYLCASSRSTGPTYEQYFGPGTRLTVT.

This sequence joins TRBV6-5 and TRBJ1-5; possibly TRBD1 for D (5 bases). The V end was cut by 1 base, the J end by 6 bases, with 13 bases between. CDR3 length equals 15 residues. CDR1 is MNHEY and CDR2 is SVGAGI in the germline V gene. Here the CDR3 reads CASSYLPGPGQPQHF. The CDR3, as DNA: TGTGCCAGCAGTTACTTGCCAGGGCCCGGTCAGCCCCAGCATTTT.

V gene TRBV10-1 combines with J gene TRBJ1-2; tentatively, D is TRBD1 (5 bases). Germline V gives CDR1 WNHNN, CDR2 SYGVQD (reference sequence). This CDR3 has 13 residues. Trimming stripped 2 bases from V and 8 bases from J, with 12 bases between. The CDR3 is CASSESPGRGYTF. The DNA of the CDR3 is TGCGCCAGCAGTGAGAGTCCAGGGAGGGGCTACACCTTC.

The chain links TRBV28 to TRBJ2-1; 7 bases map to TRBD2. J gave up 2 bases and V 2 bases, and 3 bases lay outside the gene matches. The germline V gene encodes CDR1 MDHEN and CDR2 SYDVKM. There are 15 residues in the CDR3. The CDR3 loop reads CASSLGLAAYNEQFF. CDR3 sequence (DNA): TGTGCCAGCAGTTTAGGTCTAGCGGCCTACAATGAGCAGTTCTTC. Drawing the rest from reference TRBV28 and TRBJ2-1, the complete variable domain is DVKVTQSSRYLVKRTGEKVFLECVQDMDHENMFWYRQDPGLGLRLIYFSYDVKMKEKGDIPEGYSVSREKKERFSLILESASTNQTSMYLCASSLGLAAYNEQFFGPGTRLTVL.

The J gene is TRBJ1-1, the V gene TRBV6-1; D call uncertain. CDR1 and CDR2 (germline): MNHNS, SASEGT. This CDR3 is 13 amino acids long. Trimming stripped 2 bases from V and 7 bases from J, with 11 bases between. The CDR3: CASSEMWAVEAFF. DNA of the CDR3: TGTGCCAGCAGTGAAATGTGGGCAGTTGAAGCTTTCTTT.

This clone was seen a handful of times. This chain joins TRBV6-4 and TRBJ1-2; no firm D call. V lost 0 bases and J 0 bases, leaving 8 bases between the germline ends. This CDR3 comprises 15 residues. Germline V gene data show CDR1 as MRHNA and CDR2 as SNTAGT. CDR3 sequence (DNA): TGTGCCAGCAGTGACTCCGGGAGTTCTAACTATGGCTACACCTTC. It specifies CASSDSGSSNYGYTF.

The rearrangement links TRBV13 to TRBJ1-2; 7 bases fit TRBD1. The CDR3 has 15 residues. Germline CDR1 reads PRHDT; CDR2 reads FYEKMQ (reference sequence). The junction had 7 bases not matched to a gene; V was cut back by 0 bases and J by 6 bases. This chain's CDR3 is CASSLGDRAIDGYTF. CDR3 nucleotide sequence: TGTGCCAGCAGCTTAGGCGACAGGGCCATCGATGGCTACACCTTC.

V gene TRBV14 combines with J gene TRBJ2-5; D is perhaps TRBD1 (6 bases). Trimming took off 6 bases at V and 1 base at J, with 12 bases between the two ends. There are 14 residues in the CDR3. Looked up from germline, CDR1 is SGHDN and CDR2 is FVKESK. This CDR3 is CASSRNRAQETQYF. The CDR3 region has the DNA TGTGCCAGCAGTCGAAACAGGGCCCAAGAGACCCAGTACTTC. Together with reference TRBV14 and TRBJ2-5, the CDR3 gives the full variable domain: EAGVTQFPSHSVIEKGQTVTLRCDPISGHDNLYWYRRVMGKEIKFLLHFVKESKQDESGMPNNRFLAERTGGTYSTLKVQPAELEDSGVYFCASSRNRAQETQYFGPGTRLLVL.

This clone was counted a few times. The gene calls are TRBV5-1 and TRBJ2-1, with D unclear. The V end lost 0 bases, the J end lost 0 bases, and 4 bases lay between the germline ends. The V gene's germline CDR1 is SGHRS and CDR2 YFSETQ. The CDR3 has 14 residues. The CDR3 region has the DNA TGCGCCAGCAGCTTGGGAGACTCCTACAATGAGCAGTTCTTC. Encoded protein: CASSLGDSYNEQFF.

The V and J genes are TRBV7-3 and TRBJ2-1, with no clear D. This CDR3 has 13 residues. Germline V gene data show CDR1 as SGHTA and CDR2 as FQGTGA. V was cut by 3 bases and J by 5 bases, with 8 bases left in between. The CDR3 here is CASSLQRNNEQFF. The CDR3 nucleotides read TGTGCCAGCAGCTTGCAGCGAAACAATGAGCAGTTCTTC.

The J gene is TRBJ1-1, the V gene TRBV10-1, with no clear D. This CDR3 region has 14 residues. Germline values: CDR1 WNHNN, CDR2 SYGVQD (reference sequence). Trimming left V 2 bases short and J 6 bases short, with 13 bases between. This CDR3 is CASSEVASRSEAFF. CDR3 nucleotides: TGCGCCAGCAGTGAGGTCGCTTCCCGGTCTGAAGCTTTCTTT.

This rearrangement joins TRBV7-9 to TRBJ1-4, with 7 bases matching TRBD1. Trimming removed 0 bases from V and 7 bases from J; junction bases left unmatched: 2. Germline CDR1 is SEHNR and CDR2 is FQNEAQ (reference sequence). The CDR3 is 14 residues long. CDR3 region: CASSLARQGEKLFF. DNA for the CDR3: TGTGCCAGCAGCTTAGCGAGACAGGGTGAAAAACTGTTTTTT.

This chain joins TRBV6-1 and TRBJ2-2; D may be TRBD2 (6 bases). CDR3 length equals 14 residues. Germline V gives CDR1 MNHNS, CDR2 SASEGT. The V and J ends lost 7 bases and 5 bases respectively, with 14 bases between them. The CDR3 DNA sequence: TGTGCCAGCATACGCTTAGGAGGGACCGGGGAGCTGTTTTTT. This encodes CASIRLGGTGELFF.

The V gene is TRBV6-1, the J gene TRBJ2-3; 8 positions match TRBD2. With 8 bases clipped from V and 0 bases from J, the junction kept 7 bases outside the gene matches. This CDR3 is built from 15 residues. Per germline, CDR1 MNHNS and CDR2 SASEGT. The CDR3 protein is CASGRLASSTDTQYF. The CDR3 DNA sequence: TGTGCCAGCGGCCGACTAGCGAGCAGCACAGATACGCAGTATTTT.

This clone was picked up a small number of times. The rearrangement uses TRBV28 and TRBJ1-3; D possibly corresponds to TRBD1 (6 bases). The CDR3 spans 14 residues. V dropped 6 bases and J dropped 4 bases, with 13 bases sitting between them. The germline CDR1 and CDR2 sequences are MDHEN and SYDVKM. CDR3: CASSLGTRGNTIYF. The CDR3 DNA follows: TGTGCCAGCAGCCTTGGGACAAGAGGAAACACCATATATTTT.

The chain uses TRBV19 and TRBJ1-5; D might be TRBD1 (6 bases). V was trimmed by 2 bases and J by 6 bases, leaving 11 bases between them. The CDR3 runs to 14 residues. CDR1 LNHDA and CDR2 SQIVND come from the germline V gene (reference sequence). CDR3: CASSIIQGSQPQHF. The CDR3 nucleotides are TGTGCCAGTAGTATAATCCAGGGGAGTCAGCCCCAGCATTTT. The variable domain in full, with the rest retrieved from reference TRBV19 and TRBJ1-5, is DGGITQSPKYLFRKEGQNVTLSCEQNLNHDAMYWYRQDPGQGLRLIYYSQIVNDFQKGDIAEGYSVSREKKESFPLTVTSAQKNPTAFYLCASSIIQGSQPQHFGDGTRLSIL.

The V gene is TRBV27, the J gene TRBJ1-2; a weak D match, TRBD1 (5 bases). Trimming cost V 0 bases and J 3 bases, with 14 bases left between them. The CDR3 has 16 residues. Looked up from germline, CDR1 is MNHEY and CDR2 is SMNVEV (reference sequence). CDR3 amino acids: CASSLSKGVLDYGYTF. The CDR3 DNA sequence: TGTGCCAGCAGTTTATCGAAAGGGGTACTTGACTATGGCTACACCTTC.

This chain uses TRBV28 with TRBJ2-7; TRBD2 might be the D (5 bases). CDR1 is MDHEN, CDR2 SYDVKM, per germline. This CDR3 has 12 amino acids. Trimming took off 4 bases at V and 4 bases at J, with 8 bases between the two ends. CDR3 loop: CASSSLGYEQYF. CDR3 sequence (DNA): TGTGCCAGCAGTTCACTAGGGTACGAGCAGTACTTC.

This clone is deemed medium-sized (0.01 to 0.1%). This chain connects TRBV6-5 to TRBJ1-4, with TRBD1 matching over 12 bases. CDR1 MNHEY and CDR2 SVGAGI come from the germline V gene. CDR3 length: 14 residues. V gave up 4 bases and J gave up 12 bases; unmatched junction bases: 6. CDR3 coding DNA: TGTGCCAGCAGTTCCGGGACAGGGGGCACGGAACTGTTTTTT. Amino acids: CASSSGTGGTELFF.

This clone was recorded only once. The J gene is TRBJ1-1, the V gene TRBV5-1; D is possibly TRBD1 (6 bases). The CDR3 runs 16 residues. V was clipped by 2 bases and J by 4 bases, with 18 bases between them. The germline V gene has CDR1 SGHRS and CDR2 YFSETQ. Here the CDR3 reads CASSFTGGGRGTEAFF. For the CDR3, the DNA is TGCGCCAGCAGCTTCACCGGCGGGGGCCGGGGCACTGAAGCTTTCTTT.

CDR3 DNA: TGTGCCAGCAGCTTAGCAGGGCAGCTCTACGAGCAGTACTTC. It is translated as CASSLAGQLYEQYF. This chain links TRBV11-2 with TRBJ2-7; TRBD1 might be the D (5 bases). In germline, CDR1 is SGHAT, CDR2 FQNNGV. V was pared by 1 base and J by 3 bases, with 10 bases between. This CDR3 has 14 residues.

The chain couples TRBV20-1 to TRBJ2-1; D perhaps matches TRBD2 (6 bases). Per the germline V gene, CDR1 is DFQATT and CDR2 is SNEGSKA (reference sequence). The CDR3 has 11 residues. Trimming left V 6 bases short and J 7 bases short, with 10 bases between. CDR3 nucleotide sequence: TGCAGTGCGGGGAGGAGTAATGAGCAGTTCTTC. Amino acid sequence: CSAGRSNEQFF.

The rearrangement joins TRBV2 to TRBJ2-7; 8 bases agree with TRBD2. Trimming cost V 7 bases and J 11 bases; bases outside gene matches: 16. The CDR3 has 14 amino acids. CDR1 is SNHLY and CDR2 is FYNNEI in the germline V gene. The DNA of the CDR3 is TGTGCCAGCACCGGCCAGGTAGCGGGAAATTCCAAGTACTTC. This codes for CASTGQVAGNSKYF.

This clone came up a few times. This sequence joins TRBV19 and TRBJ1-2; tentatively, D is TRBD1 (6 bases). Trimming left V 3 bases short and J 4 bases short, with 15 bases between. CDR1 LNHDA and CDR2 SQIVND come from the germline V gene (reference sequence). CDR3 length: 15 amino acids. CDR3 nucleotides: TGTGCCAGTAGTATTGGACAGCCCTGGGTCTATGGCTACACCTTC. Protein product: CASSIGQPWVYGYTF. The whole variable domain, remainder taken from reference TRBV19 and TRBJ1-2, is DGGITQSPKYLFRKEGQNVTLSCEQNLNHDAMYWYRQDPGQGLRLIYYSQIVNDFQKGDIAEGYSVSREKKESFPLTVTSAQKNPTAFYLCASSIGQPWVYGYTFGSGTRLTVV.

This chain connects TRBV16 to TRBJ1-2, with 8 bases lining up with TRBD1. In germline, CDR1 is KGHSY, CDR2 FQNENV. There are 16 residues in the CDR3. The V segment lost 4 bases and the J segment 3 bases; nucleotides outside the gene matches: 10. The CDR3, as DNA: TGTGCCAGCAGCCCCAGGGGGACAGGACGGGACTATGGCTACACCTTC. This sequence encodes CASSPRGTGRDYGYTF.